This TCR beta chain was recovered during a study of T cells in Graves' hyperthyroidism and ophthalmopathy. This clonotype was seen repeatedly, ten times or more. V lost 6 bases, J lost 7 bases, and 8 bases stayed unmatched. The CDR3 runs to 15 residues. Amplified TCR beta CDR3 regions came from RNA transcripts. Initially, a first-round RT-PCR of the TCR CDR3 employed the HTBI primer set. TCRdb processed the multiplex PCR reads anew with MiXCR; each CDR3 protein has one entry. Among some 650,000 distinct CDR3 sequences, roughly a sixth were seen once, and the ten largest hold less than 3.5%. The TCR comes from a woman aged 35 to 49 with Graves' ophthalmopathy. This chain links TRBV12-3 or TRBV12-4 with TRBJ1-5; 11 bases match TRBD1. The sequencing input was blood. In nucleotides, the CDR3 is TGTGCCAGCAGACCCGGACAGGGGGCGGCCCAGCCCCAGCATTTT. It translates to CASRPGQGAAQPQHF.